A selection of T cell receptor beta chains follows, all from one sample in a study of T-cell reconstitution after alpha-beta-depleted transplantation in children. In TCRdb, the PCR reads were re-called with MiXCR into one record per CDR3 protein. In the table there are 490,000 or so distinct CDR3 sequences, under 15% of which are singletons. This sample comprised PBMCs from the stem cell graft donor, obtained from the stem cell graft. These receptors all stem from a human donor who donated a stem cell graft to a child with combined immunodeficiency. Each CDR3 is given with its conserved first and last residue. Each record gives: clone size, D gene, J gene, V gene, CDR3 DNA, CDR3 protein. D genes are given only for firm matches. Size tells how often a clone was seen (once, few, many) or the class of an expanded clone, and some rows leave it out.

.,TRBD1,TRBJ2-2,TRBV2,TGTGCCAGCAGTGCTAACAGGGGTAGCATCACCGGGGAGCTGTTTTTT,CASSANRGSITGELFF
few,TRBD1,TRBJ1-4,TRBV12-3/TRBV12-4,TGTGCCAGCAGTCGAATACAGGGGGAAAAACTGTTTTTT,CASSRIQGEKLFF
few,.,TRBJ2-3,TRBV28,TGTGCCAGCAGTGGGGGCGAGAGCACAGATACGCAGTATTTT,CASSGGESTDTQYF
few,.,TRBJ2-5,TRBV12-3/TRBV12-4,TGTGCCAGCAGTTCCCATCAGGACTACCAAGAGACCCAGTACTTC,CASSSHQDYQETQYF
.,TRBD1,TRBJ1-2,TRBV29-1,TGCAGCGTTGAAGGGCAGGGGGAAGGCTACACCTTC,CSVEGQGEGYTF
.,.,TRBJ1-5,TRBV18,TGTGCCAGCTCACCACTCCCTGCAGATAGCAATCAGCCCCAGCATTTT,CASSPLPADSNQPQHF
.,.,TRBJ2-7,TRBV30,TGTGCCTGGAGCGCTAACTTAGACAGAAGCTATTGGGAGCAGTACTTC,CAWSANLDRSYWEQYF
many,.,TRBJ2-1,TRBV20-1,TGCAGTGCTAGAGACCACCGGGGCCACTACGATGAGCAGTTCTTC,CSARDHRGHYDEQFF
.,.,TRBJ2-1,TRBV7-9,TGTGCCAGCAGCCCCTTTCTGGACAACTACAATGAGCAGTTCTTC,CASSPFLDNYNEQFF
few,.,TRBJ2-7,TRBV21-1,TGTGCCAGCAGCAAAGGAGGGATCGCCTACGAGCAGTACTTC,CASSKGGIAYEQYF
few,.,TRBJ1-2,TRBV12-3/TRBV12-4,TGTGCCAGCAGCTATCCGGGGCAAGAGGGCTACACCTTC,CASSYPGQEGYTF
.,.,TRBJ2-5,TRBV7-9,TGTGCCAGCAGCCCAGGGGACAACCAAGAGACCCAGTACTTC,CASSPGDNQETQYF
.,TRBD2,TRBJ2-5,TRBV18,TGTGCCAGCTCACCTATGCTAGCGGGGGAGACCCAGTACTTC,CASSPMLAGETQYF
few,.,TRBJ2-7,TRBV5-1,TGCGCCAGCAGCTTGGCCGGGGTCCAGACGGGGGACTACGAGCAGTACTTC,CASSLAGVQTGDYEQYF
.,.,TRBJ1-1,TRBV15,TGTGCCACCAGCAGAGGGTCAGTGAACACTGAAGCTTTCTTT,CATSRGSVNTEAFF
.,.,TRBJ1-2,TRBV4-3,TGCGCCAGCAGCCAAGATGGACAGTCAGTAATCTATGGCTACACCTTC,CASSQDGQSVIYGYTF
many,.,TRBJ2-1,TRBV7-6,TGTGCCAGCAGCTTAGGAGAGATTCAGTTCTTC,CASSLGEIQFF
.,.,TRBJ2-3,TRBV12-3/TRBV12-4,TGTGCCAGCAGCTTAACACTAGATACGCAGTATTTT,CASSLTLDTQYF
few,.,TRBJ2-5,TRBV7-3,TGTGCCAGCAGCTTAGTTTGGGAGGAGACCCAGTACTTC,CASSLVWEETQYF
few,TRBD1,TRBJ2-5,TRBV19,TGTGCCAGTAGTATTACCGGGACAGGGAAAGAGACCCAGTACTTC,CASSITGTGKETQYF
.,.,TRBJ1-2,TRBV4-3,TGCGCCAGCAGCCCCGGACTCACAGGGACCTATGGCTACACCTTC,CASSPGLTGTYGYTF
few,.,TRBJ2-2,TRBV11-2,TGTGCCAGCAGCGGTTGGGGACATCCGAACACCGGGGAGCTGTTTTTT,CASSGWGHPNTGELFF
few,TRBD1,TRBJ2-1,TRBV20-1,TGCAGTGCTGCACCCTTTTTCTCTCCGGGACAGGGGGCCTACAATGAGCAGTTCTTC,CSAAPFFSPGQGAYNEQFF
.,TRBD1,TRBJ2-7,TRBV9,TGTGCCAGCAGCGTAGCGGACAGGGTCGGGTACGAGCAGTACTTC,CASSVADRVGYEQYF
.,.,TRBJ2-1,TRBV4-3,TGCGCCAGCAGCCACCCTGGGGGTAGTGAGCAGTTCTTC,CASSHPGGSEQFF
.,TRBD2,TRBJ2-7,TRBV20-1,TGCAGTGCTAGAGACTTGGCTAGCGGGAGATACGAGCAGTACTTC,CSARDLASGRYEQYF
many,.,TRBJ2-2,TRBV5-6,TGTGCCAGCAGCTTGTTACAGTACACCGGGGAGCTGTTTTTT,CASSLLQYTGELFF
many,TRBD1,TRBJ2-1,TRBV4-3,TGCGCCAGCAGCCATGCAGGGACAGGGACCAATGAGCAGTTCTTC,CASSHAGTGTNEQFF
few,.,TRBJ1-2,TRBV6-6,TGTGCCAGCAGTTACAGCGACTATGGCTACACCTTC,CASSYSDYGYTF